This section outlines one TCR beta chain sequence together with its context. The antigen this receptor binds is unknown. Per-base qualities were not stored, and no clone one base away is much larger. The immunoSEQ Assay was the method used to sequence TCRbeta CDR3 regions. After extraction, genomic DNA underwent amplification by bias-controlled multiplex PCR, followed by high-throughput sequencing. Under the source paper's analysis protocol: To quantify the absolute abundance of every unique TCRbeta CDR3 region, sequences were collapsed and filtered. T cell fraction was estimated by normalizing TCRbeta template counts to usable DNA, which was measured by amplifying reference genes present in all nucleated cells. Repertoire TCRs were annotated as SARS-CoV-2-specific when V gene, CDR3 amino acid sequence and J gene were exactly matched to a known reactive TCR set. MIRA supplied the reference SARS-CoV-2 TCR set, which was filtered for enrichment in COVID-19-positive ImmuneCODE repertoires so that public or cross-reactive TCRs were removed. Based on the MIRA antigens, annotated TCRs were further analysed at the level of specific ORF or position within ORF. Breadth was defined as the number of annotated unique rearrangements divided by the total number of unique productive rearrangements, and depth was defined as the summed frequency of the annotated unique rearrangements. Group comparisons of TCR breadth used two-sided Wilcoxon rank-sum tests. TCRdb re-hosts the immuneACCESS table, in-frame sequences only. Its copies lack some clones; in the studies checked, an unresolved V gene accounts for under half of them, and the cause for the rest is not known. V and J calls plus clone size are reproduced from that table; the DNA served to infer D and trimming. The sample records about 370,000 clones, 70% to 90% of which are singletons. Clones ranked in the top ten supply about 2% of the sample.

The data are from a study of Ad26.COV2.S vaccination and SARS-CoV-2 variants (dated by TCRdb to the early 2020s). For the study in its entirety: Vaccine-arm donors came from COV1001, a multicentre, randomized, double-blind, placebo-controlled phase I-IIa trial of Ad26.COV2.S in healthy adults. Ad26.COV2.S was administered intramuscularly at 5 x 10^10 or 1 x 10^11 viral particles, either as a single shot or as two shots given 56 days apart. TCRbeta repertoire sequencing was used to assess the specificity and breadth of SARS-CoV-2-reactive T cell receptors after Ad26.COV2.S vaccination. The TCR-sequenced set comprised approximately 30 samples: around 20 Ad26.COV2.S vaccine recipients, 5 placebo recipients and 8 SARS-CoV-2 convalescent individuals. Participants in the trial were split at random into five groups of five each, receiving low-dose or high-dose Ad26.COV2.S once or twice, or else placebo on both occasions. Investigators did not know the trial group allocation while performing experiments and assessing outcomes.

The meaning of the sample's treatment or condition label: some 19 received Ad26.COV2.S at low or high dose, single or two shots; 5 received placebo; per-sample allocation not given. For vaccine and placebo recipients, the sequenced repertoires came from samples collected on day 63 after the first injection. Cohort 1b enrolled 25 or so adults aged 18-55 years at a single site in Boston, USA, between 29 July and 7 August 2020. Ad26.COV2.S was a replication-incompetent adenovirus type 26 vector that expressed a prefusion-stabilized SARS-CoV-2 spike protein derived from the original Wuhan strain. CDR1 and CDR2 are drawn from the germline V gene (reference sequence): SEHNR, FQNEAQ. A distance of 11 bases separates the germline ends of V and J, which lose 1 base and 5 bases respectively. The CDR3 runs 14 residues from the cysteine to the phenylalanine. Kept here is only the CDR3 DNA, which spans 42 bases and is read in frame from base 1.

On the study overall, not on this receptor specifically: The study was not powered for comparison of responses between vaccine doses or regimens. The authors noted that total T cell responses may have been underestimated by the TCR breadth and depth analyses. Spike-specific TCR breadth was higher in Ad26.COV2.S recipients than in placebo recipients (P = 0.0014). Comparable non-spike TCR breadth was observed between vaccine and placebo recipients, consistent with only spike being contained in the vaccine. After vaccination, spike-specific CD8+ and CD4+ T cell responses were reported to show substantial breadth.

The rearrangement combines TRBV7-9 with TRBJ1-2; TRBD1 might be the D gene, on 5 matching bases. This TCR came from a person between 18 and 59 years old who received the Ad26.COV2.S COVID-19 vaccine or a placebo. This sample comprised peripheral blood, obtained in a trial of Ad26.COV2.S vaccine versus placebo. The CDR3 protein sequence reads: CASSLEGQGYGYTF. The base sequence is TGTGCCAGCAGCTTAGAGGGGCAAGGGTATGGCTACACCTTC.